A single sample is the source of the 9 T cell receptor beta chains below, sequenced in a study of blood T cell repertoires in COVID-19. Method: immunoSEQ multiplex PCR; TCRdb's copy keeps in-frame clones and lacks some. Found here are roughly 60,000 clones, roughly nine tenths of them singletons; the top ten hold around a tenth. Specimen: peripheral blood. Receptor source: a human donor with acute or convalescent COVID-19. The donor label of this sample is uncertain.

The chain couples TRBV12-5 to TRBJ1-1, with 8 bases identical to TRBD1. The V segment lost 5 bases and the J segment 3 bases; nucleotides outside the gene matches: 5. The CDR3 consists of 14 residues. Germline values: CDR1 LGHNT, CDR2 FRNRAP. In nucleotides, the CDR3 is TGTGCTAGTGGTACTTCGGGACAGGACACTGAAGCTTTCTTT. Its translation: CASGTSGQDTEAFF. The full variable domain, with the rest looked up from reference TRBV12-5 and TRBJ1-1, is DARVTQTPRHKVTEMGQEVTMRCQPILGHNTVFWYRQTMMQGLELLAYFRNRAPLDDSGMPKDRFSAEMPDATLATLKIQPSEPRDSAVYFCASGTSGQDTEAFFGQGTRLTVV.

This chain uses TRBV4-1 with TRBJ1-1; 9 bases match TRBD1. J gave up 4 bases and V 4 bases, and 19 bases lay outside the gene matches. Looked up from germline, CDR1 is MGHRA and CDR2 is YSYEKL. The CDR3 is made up of 19 amino acids. The CDR3 loop is CASSRMAPGQGSLVTEAFF. The CDR3 DNA is TGCGCCAGCAGCCGTATGGCTCCGGGACAGGGTTCCCTCGTCACTGAAGCTTTCTTT.

This clone was detected only once. This rearrangement joins TRBV7-6 to TRBJ2-7; D is ambiguous. This CDR3 spans 13 amino acids. The V gene lost 4 bases and the J gene lost 2 bases, with 9 bases spanning the gap. Germline V gene sequence: CDR1 SGHVS, CDR2 FNYEAQ. The CDR3 is CASSWAKAYEQYV. CDR3 nucleotide sequence: TGTGCCAGCAGCTGGGCGAAGGCCTACGAGCAGTACGTC.

V usage is TRBV19 and J usage is TRBJ2-5; 7 nucleotides agree with TRBD1. With V trimmed by 2 bases and J by 1 base, 4 bases remained unmatched. This CDR3 has 15 amino acids. CDR1 is LNHDA, CDR2 SQIVND, per germline (reference sequence). The CDR3 region is CASSITGAIQETQYF. CDR3 in DNA: TGTGCCAGTAGTATAACAGGGGCTATCCAAGAGACCCAGTACTTC.

This clone showed up just once. The V gene is TRBV7-2, the J gene TRBJ2-5, with D possibly TRBD1 on 6 matching bases. The germline V gene has CDR1 SGHTA and CDR2 FQGNSA. V gave up 7 bases and J gave up 5 bases, with 17 bases separating them. The CDR3 totals 14 residues. CDR3 amino acids: CASTRDKGRETQYF. CDR3 sequence (DNA): TGTGCCAGCACCCGGGACAAGGGAAGGGAGACCCAGTACTTC. Full variable domain (rest looked up from reference TRBV7-2 and TRBJ2-5): GAGVSQSPSNKVTEKGKDVELRCDPISGHTALYWYRQSLGQGLEFLIYFQGNSAPDKSGLPSDRFSAERTGGSVSTLTIQRTQQEDSAVYLCASTRDKGRETQYFGPGTRLLVL.

The chain uses TRBV9 and TRBJ1-1, with 10 nucleotides matching TRBD1. V trimming: 4 bases; J trimming: 4 bases; junction bases outside the gene matches: 10. Looked up from germline, CDR1 is SGDLS and CDR2 is YYNGEE. This CDR3 region has 16 residues. CDR3 in DNA: TGTGCCAGCAGCCCACGACAGGGGGCGCAGGGCACTGAAGCTTTCTTT. It translates to CASSPRQGAQGTEAFF.

This clone was observed a single time. The chain couples TRBV10-1 to TRBJ2-5; D is perhaps TRBD2 (5 bases). CDR3 length: 15 residues. The V end lost 4 bases, the J end lost 4 bases, and 16 bases lay between the germline ends. The germline V gene encodes CDR1 WNHNN and CDR2 SYGVQD (reference sequence). CDR3 loop: CASSALDSTPETQYF. CDR3 bases: TGCGCCAGCAGTGCTCTGGACTCAACCCCAGAGACCCAGTACTTC.

This rearrangement joins TRBV28 to TRBJ2-1; 7 positions agree with TRBD2. The V gene end was trimmed by 11 bases and the J gene end by 9 bases; junction bases not matched to a gene: 7. CDR1 MDHEN and CDR2 SYDVKM come from the germline V gene. This CDR3 has 11 residues. CDR3 residues: CAVGGSTEQFF. Here the CDR3 DNA reads TGTGCCGTGGGGGGGAGCACTGAGCAGTTCTTC. Variable domain in full (rest from reference TRBV28 and TRBJ2-1): DVKVTQSSRYLVKRTGEKVFLECVQDMDHENMFWYRQDPGLGLRLIYFSYDVKMKEKGDIPEGYSVSREKKERFSLILESASTNQTSMYLCAVGGSTEQFFGPGTRLTVL.

This clone qualifies as medium-sized (0.01 to 0.1%). The J gene is TRBJ2-3, the V gene TRBV2, with D possibly matching TRBD2 (7 bases). The V gene lost 2 bases and the J gene lost 3 bases, with 15 bases spanning the gap. The CDR3 is made up of 16 amino acids. Germline CDR1 SNHLY, CDR2 FYNNEI. CDR3 nucleotide sequence: TGTGCCAGCAGTGAAAGGGGGGGCCACGGGACAGATACGCAGTATTTT. Protein product: CASSERGGHGTDTQYF.